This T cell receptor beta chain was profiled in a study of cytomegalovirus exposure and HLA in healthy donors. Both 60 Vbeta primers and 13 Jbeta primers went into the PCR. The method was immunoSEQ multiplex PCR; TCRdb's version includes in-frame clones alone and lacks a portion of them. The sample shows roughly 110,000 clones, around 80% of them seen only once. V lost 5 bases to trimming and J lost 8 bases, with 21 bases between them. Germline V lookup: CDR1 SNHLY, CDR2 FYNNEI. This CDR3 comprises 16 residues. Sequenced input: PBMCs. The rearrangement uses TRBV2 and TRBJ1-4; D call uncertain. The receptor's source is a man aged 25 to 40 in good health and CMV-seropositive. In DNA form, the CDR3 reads TGTGCCAGCAGTCCCATGGGGTGGGGAGGACGGGAAAAACTGTTTTTT. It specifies CASSPMGWGGREKLFF.